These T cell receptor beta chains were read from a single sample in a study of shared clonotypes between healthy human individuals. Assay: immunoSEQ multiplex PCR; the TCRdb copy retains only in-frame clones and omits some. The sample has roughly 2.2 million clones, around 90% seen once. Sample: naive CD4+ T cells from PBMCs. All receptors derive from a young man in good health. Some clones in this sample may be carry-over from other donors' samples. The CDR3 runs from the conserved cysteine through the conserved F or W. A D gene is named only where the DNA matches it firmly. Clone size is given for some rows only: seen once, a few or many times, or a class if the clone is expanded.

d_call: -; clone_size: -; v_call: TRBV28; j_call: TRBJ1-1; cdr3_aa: CASSSRGRTTEAFF; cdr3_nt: TGTGCCAGCAGTTCCCGTGGCAGGACCACTGAAGCTTTCTTT
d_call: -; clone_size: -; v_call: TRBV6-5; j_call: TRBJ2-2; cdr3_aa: CASTLAVPGELFF; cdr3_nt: TGTGCCAGCACCCTGGCCGTCCCCGGGGAGCTGTTTTTT
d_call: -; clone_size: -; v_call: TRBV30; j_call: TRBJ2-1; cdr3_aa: CAWSLGGSYNEQFF; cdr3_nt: TGTGCCTGGAGTCTAGGAGGCTCCTACAATGAGCAGTTCTTC
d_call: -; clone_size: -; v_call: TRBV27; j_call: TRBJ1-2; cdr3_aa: CASTKVSGSNYGYTF; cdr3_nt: TGTGCCAGCACCAAGGTGTCTGGGTCTAACTATGGCTACACCTTC
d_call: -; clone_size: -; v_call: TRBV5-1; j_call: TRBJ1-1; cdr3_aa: CASSLQGWAEAFF; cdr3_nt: TGCGCCAGCAGCTTGCAGGGTTGGGCTGAAGCTTTCTTT
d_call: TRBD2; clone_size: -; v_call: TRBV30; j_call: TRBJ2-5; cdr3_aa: CAWSKGLGVATQYF; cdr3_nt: TGTGCCTGGAGTAAGGGACTAGGGGTTGCAACCCAGTACTTC
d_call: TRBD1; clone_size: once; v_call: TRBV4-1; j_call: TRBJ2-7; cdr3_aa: CASSHNPGTGSYEQYF; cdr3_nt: TGCGCCAGCAGCCACAACCCCGGGACAGGGTCCTACGAGCAGTACTTC
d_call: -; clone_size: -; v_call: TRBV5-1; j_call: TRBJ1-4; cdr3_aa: CASTPGGPYEKLFF; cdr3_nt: TGCGCCAGCACCCCCGGGGGACCCTATGAAAAACTGTTTTTT
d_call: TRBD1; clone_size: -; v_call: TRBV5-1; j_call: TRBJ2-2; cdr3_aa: CASSGQGWTGELFF; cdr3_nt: TGCGCCAGCTCGGGACAGGGTTGGACCGGGGAGCTGTTTTTT
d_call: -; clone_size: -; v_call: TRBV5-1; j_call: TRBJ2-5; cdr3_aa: CASSLGQNQETQYF; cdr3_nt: TGCGCCAGCAGCTTGGGACAGAACCAAGAGACCCAGTACTTC
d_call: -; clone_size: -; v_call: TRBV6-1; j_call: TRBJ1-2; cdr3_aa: CASSEVGGVYGYTF; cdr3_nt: TGTGCCAGCAGTGAAGTGGGGGGGGTATATGGCTACACCTTC
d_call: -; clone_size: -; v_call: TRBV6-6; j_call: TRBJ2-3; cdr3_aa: CASSYSAGDTQYF; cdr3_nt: TGTGCCAGCAGTTACTCTGCAGGGGATACGCAGTATTTT
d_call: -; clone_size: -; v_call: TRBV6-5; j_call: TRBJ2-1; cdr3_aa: CASSYAGRGYEQFF; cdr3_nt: TGTGCCAGCAGTTACGCAGGACGGGGGTACGAGCAGTTCTTC
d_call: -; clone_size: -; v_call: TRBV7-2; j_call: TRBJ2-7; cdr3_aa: CASSLGLSYEQYF; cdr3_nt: TGTGCCAGCAGCTTGGGTCTTTCCTACGAGCAGTACTTC
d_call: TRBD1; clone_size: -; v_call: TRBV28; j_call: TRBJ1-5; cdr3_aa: CASSPSTGNSNQPQHF; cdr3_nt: TGTGCCAGCAGTCCCTCGACAGGGAATAGCAATCAGCCCCAGCATTTT
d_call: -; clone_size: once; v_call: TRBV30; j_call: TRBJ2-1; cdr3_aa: CAWSWIGRFSTVSKSSYNEQFF; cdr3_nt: TGTGCCTGGAGTTGGATAGGACGTTTTAGCACGGTTAGCAAAAGCTCCTACAATGAGCAGTTCTTC
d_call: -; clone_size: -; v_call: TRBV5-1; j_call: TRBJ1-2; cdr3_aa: CASSLPGTDGYTF; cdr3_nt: TGCGCCAGCAGCTTGCCCGGGACGGATGGCTACACCTTC
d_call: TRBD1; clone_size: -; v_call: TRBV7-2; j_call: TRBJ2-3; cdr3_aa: CASSLGTGTGTDTQYF; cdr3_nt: TGTGCCAGCAGCTTAGGGACCGGGACAGGGACAGATACGCAGTATTTT
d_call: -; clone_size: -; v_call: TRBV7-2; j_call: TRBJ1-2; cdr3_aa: CASISGGFNGYTF; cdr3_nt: TGTGCCAGCATCTCCGGGGGTTTCAATGGCTACACCTTC
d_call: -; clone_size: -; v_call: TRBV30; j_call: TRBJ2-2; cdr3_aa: CAWSVQGNTGELFF; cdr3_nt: TGTGCCTGGAGTGTACAGGGGAACACCGGGGAGCTGTTTTTT
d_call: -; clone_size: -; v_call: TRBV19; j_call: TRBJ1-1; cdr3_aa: CASSTDGVGWDTEAFF; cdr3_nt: TGTGCCAGTAGTACGGACGGGGTGGGGTGGGACACTGAAGCTTTCTTT
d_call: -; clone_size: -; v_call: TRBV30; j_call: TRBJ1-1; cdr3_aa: CAWGGHSNTEAFF; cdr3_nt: TGTGCCTGGGGGGGACACTCCAACACTGAAGCTTTCTTT